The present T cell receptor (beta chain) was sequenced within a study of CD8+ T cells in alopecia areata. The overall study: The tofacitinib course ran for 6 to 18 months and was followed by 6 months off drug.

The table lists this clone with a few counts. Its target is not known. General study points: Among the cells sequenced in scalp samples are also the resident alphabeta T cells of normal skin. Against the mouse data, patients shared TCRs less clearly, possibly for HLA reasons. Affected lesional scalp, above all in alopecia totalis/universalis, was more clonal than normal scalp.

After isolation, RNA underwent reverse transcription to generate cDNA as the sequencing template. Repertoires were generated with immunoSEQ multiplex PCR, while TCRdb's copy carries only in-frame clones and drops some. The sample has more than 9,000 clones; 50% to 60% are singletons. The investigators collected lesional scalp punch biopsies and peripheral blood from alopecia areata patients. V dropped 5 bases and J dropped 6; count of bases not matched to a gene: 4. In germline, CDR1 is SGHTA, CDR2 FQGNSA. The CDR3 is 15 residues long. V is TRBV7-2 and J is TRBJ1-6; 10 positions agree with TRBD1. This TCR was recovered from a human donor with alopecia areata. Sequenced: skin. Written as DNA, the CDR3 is TGTGCCAGCAGCGCCCGGACAGGGGGTAATTCACCCCTCCACTTT. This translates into CASSARTGGNSPLHF. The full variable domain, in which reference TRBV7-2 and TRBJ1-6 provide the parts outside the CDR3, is GAGVSQSPSNKVTEKGKDVELRCDPISGHTALYWYRQSLGQGLEFLIYFQGNSAPDKSGLPSDRFSAERTGGSVSTLTIQRTQQEDSAVYLCASSARTGGNSPLHFGNGTRLTVT.